This is a list of T cell receptor beta chains from one sample in a study of blood T cell repertoires in COVID-19. Sequencing used immunoSEQ multiplex PCR; TCRdb keeps in-frame clones, though not all of them. The sample consists of about 50,000 clones, roughly 85% of them appearing once. Sequencing was performed on peripheral blood. The receptor set was obtained from a human donor in a cohort sampled during active COVID-19. Both conserved end residues are part of each CDR3. The D gene is left open where the match is weak.

cdr3_length j_call d_call v_call cdr3_aa cdr3_nt
15 TRBJ1-1 NA TRBV27 CASSKLRERDTEAFF TGTGCCAGCAGTAAGCTTAGGGAGAGGGACACTGAAGCTTTCTTT
13 TRBJ1-1 NA TRBV7-2 CASSRPLATEAFF TGTGCCAGCAGCCGGCCCCTAGCCACTGAAGCTTTCTTT
14 TRBJ2-7 NA TRBV6-6 CASSYGGTAYEQYF TGTGCCAGCAGTTACGGCGGGACGGCCTACGAGCAGTACTTC
15 TRBJ1-2 TRBD1 TRBV5-4 CASSRGTGGNYGYTF TGTGCCAGCAGCAGGGGGACAGGAGGTAACTATGGCTACACCTTC
13 TRBJ2-7 NA TRBV6-5 CASMYSATYEQYF TGTGCCAGCATGTACTCCGCGACCTACGAGCAGTACTTC
15 TRBJ2-7 TRBD2 TRBV7-9 CASSLWLAGAYEQYF TGTGCCAGCAGCTTATGGCTAGCGGGAGCCTACGAGCAGTACTTC
16 TRBJ2-1 TRBD2 TRBV5-4 CASSSHPAGGLNEQFF TGTGCCAGCAGCTCCCATCCGGCGGGAGGGCTGAATGAGCAGTTCTTC
14 TRBJ2-2 NA TRBV6-4 CASSSQGGTGELFF TGTGCCAGCAGTAGTCAGGGGGGCACCGGGGAGCTGTTTTTT
13 TRBJ2-7 NA TRBV12-3/TRBV12-4 CATRLAYSYEQYF TGTGCCACACGCCTAGCGTACTCCTACGAGCAGTACTTC
15 TRBJ1-1 TRBD1 TRBV6-1 CASSELQGAFTEAFF TGTGCCAGCAGTGAACTTCAGGGGGCGTTCACTGAAGCTTTCTTT